This T cell receptor (beta chain) stems from a study of cytomegalovirus exposure and HLA in healthy donors. CDR1 and CDR2 from the germline V gene are LNHDA and SQIVND (reference sequence). The CDR3 covers 16 residues. The J segment lost 2 bases and the V segment lost 6 bases, leaving 6 bases of the junction unmatched. PCR involved 60 Vbeta and 13 Jbeta primers. Clones were read by immunoSEQ multiplex PCR, and TCRdb kept only the in-frame ones, dropping some. The data hold around 110,000 clones, with 70% observed a single time. This clone was counted only a few times. Its antigen is not known. Study results and limitations: TCR beta sequences reportedly predicted the HLA-A and HLA-B alleles of most subjects accurately.

The source is a man aged 25 to 45 in good health and CMV-seropositive. The sample comprised PBMCs. The V call is TRBV19, the J call TRBJ2-5; 13 bases agree with TRBD2. The CDR3 loop reads CASRPRLAGGQETQYF. As DNA, the CDR3 is TGTGCCAGTAGACCCCGACTAGCGGGGGGACAAGAGACCCAGTACTTC.